This T cell receptor beta chain was obtained from a study of blood T cells in healthy people across ages. Study-wide results and caveats: The study lacked donor CMV status, which possibly confounded expanded clonotype changes. Naive T cell percentage showed a strong correlation with the diversity of TCR beta.

Total RNA, at least 6 micrograms per sample, came from PBMCs. A second PCR of roughly 7 to 11 cycles used a sample-barcoded 5' primer and a J-beta primer mix. Researchers report that a template-switch adaptor with 12 random nucleotides tagged each cDNA molecule. TCRdb reprocessed the 5' RACE reads via MiXCR and lists one record per CDR3 protein. The sample includes approximately 2,000,000 distinct CDR3 sequences, about two fifths seen only once; the top ten take 20% to 25%. Germline V gives CDR1 SGHTA, CDR2 FQGNSA. The length of the CDR3 is 13 residues. As to this clonotype: Its antigen is undetermined. At one of its ends the junction is not consistent with the germline gene, which may arise from a read error.

Sequenced sample: blood. The chain recombines TRBV7-2 with TRBJ2-3; no reliable D call. The receptor comes from a human donor in good health. CDR3 DNA: TGTGTCAGCAGCTTCAGAGTCACAGATACGCAATATTTT. Its translation is CVSSFRVTDTQYF.